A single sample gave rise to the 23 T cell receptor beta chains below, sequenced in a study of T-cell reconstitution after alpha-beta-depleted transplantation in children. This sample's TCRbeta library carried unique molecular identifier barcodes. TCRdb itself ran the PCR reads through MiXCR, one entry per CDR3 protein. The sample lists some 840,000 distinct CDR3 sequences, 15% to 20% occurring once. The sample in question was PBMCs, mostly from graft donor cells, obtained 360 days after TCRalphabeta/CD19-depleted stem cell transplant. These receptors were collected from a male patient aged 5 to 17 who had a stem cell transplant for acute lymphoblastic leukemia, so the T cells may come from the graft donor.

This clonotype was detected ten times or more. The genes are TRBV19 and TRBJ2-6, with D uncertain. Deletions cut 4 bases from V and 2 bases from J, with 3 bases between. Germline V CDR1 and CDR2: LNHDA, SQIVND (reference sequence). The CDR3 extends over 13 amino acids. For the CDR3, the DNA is TGTGCCAGTAGTACCGCTGGGGCCAACGTCCTGACTTTC. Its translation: CASSTAGANVLTF.

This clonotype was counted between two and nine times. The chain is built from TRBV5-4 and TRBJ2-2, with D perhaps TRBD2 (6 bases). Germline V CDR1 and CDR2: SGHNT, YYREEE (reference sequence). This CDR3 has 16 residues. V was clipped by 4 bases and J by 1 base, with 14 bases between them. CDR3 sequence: CASSPRGTLNTGELFF. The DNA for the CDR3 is TGTGCCAGCAGCCCCCGGGGGACCCTGAACACCGGGGAGCTGTTTTTT. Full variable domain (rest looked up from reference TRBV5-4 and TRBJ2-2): ETGVTQSPTHLIKTRGQQVTLRCSSQSGHNTVSWYQQALGQGPQFIFQYYREEENGRGNFPPRFSGLQFPNYSSELNVNALELDDSALYLCASSPRGTLNTGELFFGEGSRLTVL.

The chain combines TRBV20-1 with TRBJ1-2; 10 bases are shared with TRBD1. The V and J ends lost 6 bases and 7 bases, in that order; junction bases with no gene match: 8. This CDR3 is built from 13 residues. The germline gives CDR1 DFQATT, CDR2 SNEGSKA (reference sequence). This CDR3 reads CSAPDRGQPGYTF. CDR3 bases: TGCAGTGCGCCAGACAGGGGGCAGCCTGGCTACACCTTC.

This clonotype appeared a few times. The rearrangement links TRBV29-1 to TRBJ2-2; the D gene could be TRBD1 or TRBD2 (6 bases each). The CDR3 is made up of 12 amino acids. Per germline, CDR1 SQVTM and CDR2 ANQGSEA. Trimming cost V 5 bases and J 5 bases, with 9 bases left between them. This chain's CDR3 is CSVRGQTGELFF. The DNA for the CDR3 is TGCAGCGTTCGGGGGCAGACCGGGGAGCTGTTTTTT.

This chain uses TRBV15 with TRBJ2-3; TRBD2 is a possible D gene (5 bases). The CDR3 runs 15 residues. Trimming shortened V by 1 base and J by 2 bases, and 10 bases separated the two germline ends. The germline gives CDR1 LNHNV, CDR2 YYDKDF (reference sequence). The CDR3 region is CATSRGPAVTDTQYF. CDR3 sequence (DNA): TGTGCCACCAGCAGAGGTCCAGCGGTCACAGATACGCAGTATTTT.

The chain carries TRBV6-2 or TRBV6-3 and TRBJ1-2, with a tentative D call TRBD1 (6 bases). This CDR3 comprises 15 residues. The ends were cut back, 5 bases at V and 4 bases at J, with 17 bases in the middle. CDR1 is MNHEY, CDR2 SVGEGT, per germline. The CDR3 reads CASSPPADRFYGYTF. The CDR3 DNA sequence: TGTGCCAGCAGTCCACCGGCCGACAGGTTCTATGGCTACACCTTC.

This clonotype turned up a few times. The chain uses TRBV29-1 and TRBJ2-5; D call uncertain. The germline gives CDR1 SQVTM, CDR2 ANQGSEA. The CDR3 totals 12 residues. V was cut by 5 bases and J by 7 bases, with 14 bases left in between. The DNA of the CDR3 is TGCAGCGTTATCTACTTCCACGGGACCCAGTACTTC. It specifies CSVIYFHGTQYF.

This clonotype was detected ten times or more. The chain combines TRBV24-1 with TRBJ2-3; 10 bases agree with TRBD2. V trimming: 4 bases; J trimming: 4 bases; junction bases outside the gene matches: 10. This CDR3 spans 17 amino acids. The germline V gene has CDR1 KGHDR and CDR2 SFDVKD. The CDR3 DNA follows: TGTGCCACCAGTGACACGAGCGGGAGGGAAAGAGCAGATACGCAGTATTTT. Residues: CATSDTSGRERADTQYF.

The CDR3 DNA sequence: TGCGCCAGCAGCTTGCGTTTTGAGGGGGCTCGAAACACCATATATTTT. Translation gives CASSLRFEGARNTIYF. V is TRBV5-1 and J is TRBJ1-3; 7 bases are a match to TRBD1. The CDR3 length is 16 residues. CDR1 is SGHRS, CDR2 YFSETQ, per germline. Trimming removed 1 base from V and 5 bases from J; junction bases left unmatched: 9.

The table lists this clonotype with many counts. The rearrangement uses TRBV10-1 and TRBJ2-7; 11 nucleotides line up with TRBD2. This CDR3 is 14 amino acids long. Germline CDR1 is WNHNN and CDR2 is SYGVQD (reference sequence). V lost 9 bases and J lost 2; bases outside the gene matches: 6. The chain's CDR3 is CASPGTSGPYEQYF. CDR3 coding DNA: TGCGCCAGTCCAGGGACTAGCGGCCCCTACGAGCAGTACTTC.

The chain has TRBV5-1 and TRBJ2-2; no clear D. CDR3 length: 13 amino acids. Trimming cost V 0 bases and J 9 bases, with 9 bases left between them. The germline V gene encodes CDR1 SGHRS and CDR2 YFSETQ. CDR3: CASSLARSWELFF. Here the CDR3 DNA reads TGCGCCAGCAGCTTGGCCAGGTCGTGGGAGCTGTTTTTT.

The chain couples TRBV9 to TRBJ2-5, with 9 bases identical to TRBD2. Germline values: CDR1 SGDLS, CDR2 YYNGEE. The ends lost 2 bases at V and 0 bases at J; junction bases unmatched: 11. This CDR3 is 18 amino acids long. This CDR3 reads CASSVAGLASSNQETQYF. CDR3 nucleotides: TGTGCCAGCAGCGTCGCGGGACTAGCCTCCTCCAACCAAGAGACCCAGTACTTC.

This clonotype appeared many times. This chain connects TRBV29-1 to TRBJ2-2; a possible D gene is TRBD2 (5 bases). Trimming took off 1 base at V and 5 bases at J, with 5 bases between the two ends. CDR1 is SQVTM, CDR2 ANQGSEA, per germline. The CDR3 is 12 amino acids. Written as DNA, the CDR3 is TGCAGCGTTGAAGGGGAGACCGGGGAGCTGTTTTTT. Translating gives CSVEGETGELFF.

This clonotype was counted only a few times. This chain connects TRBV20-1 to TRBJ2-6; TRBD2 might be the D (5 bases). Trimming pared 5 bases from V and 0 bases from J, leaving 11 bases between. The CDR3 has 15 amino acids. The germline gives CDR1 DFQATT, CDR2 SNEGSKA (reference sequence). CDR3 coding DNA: TGCAGTGCTGTCCTAGCCCTCTCTGGGGCCAACGTCCTGACTTTC. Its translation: CSAVLALSGANVLTF.

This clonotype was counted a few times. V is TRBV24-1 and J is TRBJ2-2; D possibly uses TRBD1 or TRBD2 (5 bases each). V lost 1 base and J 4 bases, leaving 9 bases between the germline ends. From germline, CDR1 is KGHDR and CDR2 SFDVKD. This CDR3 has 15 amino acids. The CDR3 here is CATSDLRDPTGELFF. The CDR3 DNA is TGTGCCACCAGTGATTTACGGGACCCCACCGGGGAGCTGTTTTTT.

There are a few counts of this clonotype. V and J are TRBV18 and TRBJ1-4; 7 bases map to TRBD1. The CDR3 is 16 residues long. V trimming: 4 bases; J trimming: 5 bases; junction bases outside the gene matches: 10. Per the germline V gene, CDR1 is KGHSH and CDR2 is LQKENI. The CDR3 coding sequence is TGTGCCAGCTCACATCTTACCGGGACAGTCAATGAAAAACTGTTTTTT. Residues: CASSHLTGTVNEKLFF.

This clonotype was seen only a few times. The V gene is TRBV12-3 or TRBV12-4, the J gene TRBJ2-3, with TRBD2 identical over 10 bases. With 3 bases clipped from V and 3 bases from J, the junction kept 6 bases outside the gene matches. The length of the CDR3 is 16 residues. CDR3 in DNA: TGTGCCAGCAGTTTTCCCCAGCGGGAGGGGACAGATACGCAGTATTTT. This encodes CASSFPQREGTDTQYF.

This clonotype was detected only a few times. As DNA, the CDR3 is TGTGCCAGCAGCGTAGCCGGGACAGGGGTCTCCAACTATGGCTACACCTTC. Protein sequence: CASSVAGTGVSNYGYTF. The chain couples TRBV9 to TRBJ1-2; 10 bases are a match to TRBD1. Per the germline V gene, CDR1 is SGDLS and CDR2 is YYNGEE. The CDR3 length is 17 residues. The junction had 7 bases not matched to a gene; V was cut back by 0 bases and J by 2 bases.

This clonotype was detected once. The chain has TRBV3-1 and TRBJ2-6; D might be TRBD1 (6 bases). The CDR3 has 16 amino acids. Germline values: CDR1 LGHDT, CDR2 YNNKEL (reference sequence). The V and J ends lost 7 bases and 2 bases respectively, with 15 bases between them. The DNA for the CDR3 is TGTGCCAGCACCCGTCATGGGGGCGCTGGGGCCAACGTCCTGACTTTC. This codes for CASTRHGGAGANVLTF.

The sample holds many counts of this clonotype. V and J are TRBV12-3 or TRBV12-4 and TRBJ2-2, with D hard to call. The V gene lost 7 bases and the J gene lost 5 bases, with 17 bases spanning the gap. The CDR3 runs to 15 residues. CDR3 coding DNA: TGTGCCAGCAAGAGGCCAGGCCTTCGGACCGGGGAGCTGTTTTTT. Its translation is CASKRPGLRTGELFF.

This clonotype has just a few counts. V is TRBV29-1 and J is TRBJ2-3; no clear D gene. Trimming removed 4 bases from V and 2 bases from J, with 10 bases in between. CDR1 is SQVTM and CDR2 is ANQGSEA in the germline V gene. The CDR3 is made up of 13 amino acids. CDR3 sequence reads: CSVAGPYTDTQYF. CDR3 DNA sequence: TGCAGCGTTGCCGGGCCCTACACAGATACGCAGTATTTT.

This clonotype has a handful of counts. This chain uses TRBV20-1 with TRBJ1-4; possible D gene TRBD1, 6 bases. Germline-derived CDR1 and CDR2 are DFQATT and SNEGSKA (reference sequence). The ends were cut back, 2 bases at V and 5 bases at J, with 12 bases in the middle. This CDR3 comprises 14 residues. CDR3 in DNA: TGCAGTGCTAGATCAGGGGAAGGAAATGAAAAACTGTTTTTT. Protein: CSARSGEGNEKLFF.

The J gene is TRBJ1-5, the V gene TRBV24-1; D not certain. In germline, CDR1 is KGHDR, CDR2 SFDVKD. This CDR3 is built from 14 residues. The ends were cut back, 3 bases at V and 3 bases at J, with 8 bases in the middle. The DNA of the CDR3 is TGTGCCACCAGTGATGCGGGATCCAATCAGCCCCAGCATTTT. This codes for CATSDAGSNQPQHF.